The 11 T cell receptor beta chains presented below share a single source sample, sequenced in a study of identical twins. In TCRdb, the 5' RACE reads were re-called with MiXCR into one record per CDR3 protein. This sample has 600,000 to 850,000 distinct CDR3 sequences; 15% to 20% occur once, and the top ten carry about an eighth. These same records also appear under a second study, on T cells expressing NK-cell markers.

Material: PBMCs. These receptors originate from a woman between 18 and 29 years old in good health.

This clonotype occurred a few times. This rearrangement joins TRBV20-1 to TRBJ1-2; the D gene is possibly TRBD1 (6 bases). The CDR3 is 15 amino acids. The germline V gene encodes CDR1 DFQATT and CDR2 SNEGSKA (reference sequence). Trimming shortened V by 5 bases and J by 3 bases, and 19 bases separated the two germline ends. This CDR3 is CSALQPGHLDYGYTF. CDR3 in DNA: TGCAGTGCTTTACAACCGGGACACCTGGACTATGGCTACACCTTC.

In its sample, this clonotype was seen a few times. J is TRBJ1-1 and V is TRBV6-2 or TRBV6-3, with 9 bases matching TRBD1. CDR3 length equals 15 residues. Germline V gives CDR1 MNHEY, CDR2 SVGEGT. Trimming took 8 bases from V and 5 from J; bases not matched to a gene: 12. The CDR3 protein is CASLQGAEVFTEAFF. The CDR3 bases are TGTGCCAGCCTACAGGGGGCAGAGGTGTTTACTGAAGCTTTCTTT.

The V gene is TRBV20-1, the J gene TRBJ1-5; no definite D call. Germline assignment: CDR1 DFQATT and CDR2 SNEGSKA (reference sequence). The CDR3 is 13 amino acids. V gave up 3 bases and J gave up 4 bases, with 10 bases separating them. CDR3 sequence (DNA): TGCAGTGCTAGTTCGACCTATAATCAGCCCCAGCATTTT. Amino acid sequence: CSASSTYNQPQHF.

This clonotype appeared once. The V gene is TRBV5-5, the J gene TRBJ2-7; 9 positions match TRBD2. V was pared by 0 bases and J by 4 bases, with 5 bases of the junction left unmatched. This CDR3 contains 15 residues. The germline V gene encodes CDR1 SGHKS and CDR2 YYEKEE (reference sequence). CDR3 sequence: CASSLVAGEQYEQYF. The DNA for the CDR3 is TGTGCCAGCAGCTTGGTAGCGGGGGAACAATACGAGCAGTACTTC.

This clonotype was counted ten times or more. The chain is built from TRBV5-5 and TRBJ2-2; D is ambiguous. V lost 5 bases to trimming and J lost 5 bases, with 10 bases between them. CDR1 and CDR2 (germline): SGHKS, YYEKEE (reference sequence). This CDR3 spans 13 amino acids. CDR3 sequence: CASRPGGTGELFF. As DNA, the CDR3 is TGTGCCAGCAGGCCCGGCGGAACCGGGGAGCTGTTTTTT.

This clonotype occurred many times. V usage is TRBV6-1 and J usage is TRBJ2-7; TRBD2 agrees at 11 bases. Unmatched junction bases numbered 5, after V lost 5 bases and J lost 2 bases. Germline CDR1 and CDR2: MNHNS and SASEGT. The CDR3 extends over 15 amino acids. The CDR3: CASSMTSGATYEQYF. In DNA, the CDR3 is TGTGCCAGCAGTATGACTAGCGGGGCTACCTACGAGCAGTACTTC.

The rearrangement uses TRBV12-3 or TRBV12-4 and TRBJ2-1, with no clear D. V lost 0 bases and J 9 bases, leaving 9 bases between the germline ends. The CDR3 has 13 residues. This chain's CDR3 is CASSLALFAEQFF. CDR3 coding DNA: TGTGCCAGCAGTTTAGCCCTGTTTGCTGAGCAGTTCTTC.

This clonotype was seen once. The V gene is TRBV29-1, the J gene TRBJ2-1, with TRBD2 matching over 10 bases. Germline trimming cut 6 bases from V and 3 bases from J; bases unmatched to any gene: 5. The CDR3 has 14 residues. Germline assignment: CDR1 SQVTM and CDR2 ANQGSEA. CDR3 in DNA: TGCAGCGTAAATGGACTAGCGGACTACAATGAGCAGTTCTTC. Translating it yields CSVNGLADYNEQFF.

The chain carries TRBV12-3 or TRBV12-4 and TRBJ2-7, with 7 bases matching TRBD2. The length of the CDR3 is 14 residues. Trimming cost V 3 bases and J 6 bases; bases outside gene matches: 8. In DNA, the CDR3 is TGTGCCAGCAGTTTCGGCAGGGAGGGCGTCGAGCAGTACTTC. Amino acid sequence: CASSFGREGVEQYF.

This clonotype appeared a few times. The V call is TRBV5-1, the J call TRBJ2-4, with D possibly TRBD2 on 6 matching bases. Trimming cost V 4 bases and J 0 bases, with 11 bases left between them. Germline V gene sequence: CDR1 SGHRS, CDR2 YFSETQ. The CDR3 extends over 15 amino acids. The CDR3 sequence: CASSPRGLAKNIQYF. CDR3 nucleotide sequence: TGCGCCAGCAGCCCGCGGGGCTTAGCCAAAAACATTCAGTACTTC.

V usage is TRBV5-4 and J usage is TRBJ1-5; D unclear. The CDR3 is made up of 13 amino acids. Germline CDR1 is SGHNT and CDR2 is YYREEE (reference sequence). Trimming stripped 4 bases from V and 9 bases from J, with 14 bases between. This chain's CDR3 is CASSADRGRPQHF. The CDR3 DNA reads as TGTGCCAGCAGCGCCGACCGGGGAAGGCCCCAGCATTTT. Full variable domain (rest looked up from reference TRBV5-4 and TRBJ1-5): ETGVTQSPTHLIKTRGQQVTLRCSSQSGHNTVSWYQQALGQGPQFIFQYYREEENGRGNFPPRFSGLQFPNYSSELNVNALELDDSALYLCASSADRGRPQHFGDGTRLSIL.